These 25 T cell receptor beta chains share one sample of origin, sequenced in a study of OX40 agonist ivuxolimab in advanced cancers. Generated by immunoSEQ multiplex PCR, the TCRdb table keeps only in-frame clones and is missing some. The table has some 110,000 clones, about nine tenths seen once. Material: CD4+ or CD8+ T cells sorted from blood, obtained in a trial of the OX40 agonist ivuxolimab. These receptors came from an adult with an advanced solid tumor such as melanoma, head and neck, liver or kidney cancer.

The CDR3 loop reads CASSPVGQGDTEAFF. As DNA, the CDR3 is TGTGCCAGCTCACCAGTCGGACAGGGGGACACTGAAGCTTTCTTT. The V gene is TRBV18, the J gene TRBJ1-1; TRBD1 aligns across 10 bases. The CDR3 is made up of 15 amino acids. The ends lost 2 bases at V and 3 bases at J; junction bases unmatched: 3. Germline V gives CDR1 KGHSH, CDR2 LQKENI.

This clone appeared a few times. This sequence joins TRBV19 and TRBJ1-6; 9 nucleotides align to TRBD1. The V gene end was trimmed by 3 bases and the J gene end by 6 bases; junction bases not matched to a gene: 6. This CDR3 contains 16 residues. Germline V CDR1 and CDR2: LNHDA, SQIVND (reference sequence). This CDR3 reads CASSIGTGRPNSPLHF. DNA of the CDR3: TGTGCCAGTAGTATCGGGACAGGGAGACCTAATTCACCCCTCCACTTT.

The chain links TRBV5-1 to TRBJ2-7; 12 positions agree with TRBD1. Germline V gene sequence: CDR1 SGHRS, CDR2 YFSETQ. Losses at the gene ends were 4 bases for V and 5 bases for J; bases not matched to a gene: 7. The CDR3 contains 15 residues. CDR3 residues: CASSPQGQGANEQYF. The CDR3 nucleotides are TGCGCCAGCAGCCCACAGGGACAGGGGGCGAACGAGCAGTACTTC.

CDR3 sequence: CASSSRSRENTGELFF. The DNA of the CDR3 is TGTGCCAGCAGCTCGAGGTCCAGGGAGAACACCGGGGAGCTGTTTTTT. The chain is built from TRBV27 and TRBJ2-2; a possible D gene is TRBD1 (5 bases). Germline V gene lookup returns CDR1 MNHEY and CDR2 SMNVEV (reference sequence). V gave up 6 bases and J gave up 1 base, with 15 bases separating them. The length of the CDR3 is 16 residues.

The rearrangement joins TRBV29-1 to TRBJ1-2, with 8 bases fitting TRBD1. Germline V CDR1 and CDR2: SQVTM, ANQGSEA. Trimming at V came to 3 bases and at J to 6 bases, leaving 9 bases not matched to a gene. This CDR3 comprises 14 residues. This chain's CDR3 is CSVEEVGQGNGYTF. Here the CDR3 DNA reads TGCAGCGTTGAGGAGGTAGGACAGGGCAATGGCTACACCTTC.

The chain carries TRBV5-1 and TRBJ1-6, with 8 bases aligning to TRBD1. The CDR3 contains 19 residues. Trimming removed 4 bases from V and 6 bases from J; junction bases left unmatched: 18. Germline V lookup: CDR1 SGHRS, CDR2 YFSETQ. The CDR3 here is CASSPSIRSETGVNSPLHF. The CDR3 DNA reads TGCGCCAGCAGCCCCTCTATACGCTCCGAGACAGGGGTTAATTCACCCCTCCACTTT.

V is TRBV18 and J is TRBJ2-1; 7 bases are shared with TRBD2. Germline values: CDR1 KGHSH, CDR2 LQKENI. The CDR3 extends over 16 amino acids. With V trimmed by 0 bases and J by 7 bases, 9 bases remained unmatched. The CDR3 sequence: CASSPPGTLGRNEQFF. The CDR3 DNA follows: TGTGCCAGCTCACCACCAGGGACCCTCGGGAGGAATGAGCAGTTCTTC. Supplemented by reference TRBV18 and TRBJ2-1, the full variable domain reads NAGVMQNPRHLVRRRGQEARLRCSPMKGHSHVYWYRQLPEEGLKFMVYLQKENIIDESGMPKERFSAEFPKEGPSILRIQQVVRGDSAAYFCASSPPGTLGRNEQFFGPGTRLTVL.

The rearrangement joins TRBV9 to TRBJ2-7; TRBD2 agrees at 7 bases. This CDR3 contains 14 residues. The V segment lost 1 base and the J segment 2 bases; nucleotides outside the gene matches: 3. Germline V lookup: CDR1 SGDLS, CDR2 YYNGEE. CDR3 DNA sequence: TGTGCCAGCAGCGTAAGCGGGGTTACCTACGAGCAGTACTTC. Translated, it gives CASSVSGVTYEQYF.

The V gene is TRBV9, the J gene TRBJ2-2, with D perhaps TRBD1 (6 bases). The CDR3 spans 15 residues. CDR1 and CDR2 from the germline V gene are SGDLS and YYNGEE. With 0 bases removed from V and 3 bases from J, the gap between germline ends came to 9 bases. The CDR3 sequence is CASSVGEGDTGELFF. The CDR3 nucleotides are TGTGCCAGCAGCGTAGGAGAGGGGGACACCGGGGAGCTGTTTTTT.

The genes are TRBV29-1 and TRBJ2-1, with a weak D call TRBD1 (6 bases). The germline gives CDR1 SQVTM, CDR2 ANQGSEA. The CDR3 totals 15 residues. The V end was cut by 0 bases, the J end by 0 bases, with 9 bases between. CDR3 nucleotides: TGCAGCGTTGAAGAGGGGGCAGGCTCCTACAATGAGCAGTTCTTC. It yields the protein CSVEEGAGSYNEQFF.

DNA for the CDR3: TGTGCCAGCAGCGTAGGTCCAGGGGTAAGCTACGAGCAGTACTTC. Translating gives CASSVGPGVSYEQYF. V gene TRBV9 combines with J gene TRBJ2-7; possibly TRBD1 for D (6 bases). Looked up from germline, CDR1 is SGDLS and CDR2 is YYNGEE. The CDR3 runs 15 residues. V shed 0 bases and J shed 3 bases, with 13 bases lying between them.

The V gene is TRBV9, the J gene TRBJ2-5; 12 bases fit TRBD2. Germline-derived CDR1 and CDR2 are SGDLS and YYNGEE. The ends lost 0 bases at V and 5 bases at J; junction bases unmatched: 8. This CDR3 has 17 residues. The CDR3 protein is CASSVAFGLAGSETQYF. In DNA form, the CDR3 reads TGTGCCAGCAGCGTAGCTTTCGGACTAGCGGGGAGCGAGACCCAGTACTTC.

The rearrangement uses TRBV7-2 and TRBJ2-1; no definite D call. V shed 3 bases and J shed 4 bases, with 16 bases lying between them. The CDR3 is 16 amino acids. CDR1 is SGHTA and CDR2 is FQGNSA in the germline V gene. The CDR3 sequence is CASSFLLGSGYNEQFF. The CDR3 DNA is TGTGCCAGCAGCTTTCTTCTCGGCAGTGGATACAATGAGCAGTTCTTC.

V usage is TRBV13 and J usage is TRBJ1-5; D is perhaps TRBD1 (6 bases). This CDR3 region has 14 residues. V shed 5 bases and J shed 3 bases, with 11 bases lying between them. The V gene's germline CDR1 is PRHDT and CDR2 FYEKMQ (reference sequence). The CDR3 nucleotides are TGTGCCAGCAGCGCCCGGGACATCAATCAGCCCCAGCATTTT. It yields the protein CASSARDINQPQHF.

The J gene is TRBJ2-6, the V gene TRBV11-2, with TRBD1 matching 8 bases. CDR3 size: 17 residues. Germline assignment: CDR1 SGHAT and CDR2 FQNNGV. With 5 bases clipped from V and 4 bases from J, the junction kept 10 bases outside the gene matches. CDR3 protein: CASSIRTGWSGANVLTF. The CDR3 region has the DNA TGTGCCAGCAGCATAAGGACAGGGTGGTCCGGGGCCAACGTCCTGACTTTC. Looking up the rest from reference TRBV11-2 and TRBJ2-6 gives the full variable domain: EAGVAQSPRYKIIEKRQSVAFWCNPISGHATLYWYQQILGQGPKLLIQFQNNGVVDDSQLPKDRFSAERLKGVDSTLKIQPAKLEDSAVYLCASSIRTGWSGANVLTFGAGSRLTVL.

This clone has just a few counts. The chain links TRBV7-9 to TRBJ1-6; possible D gene TRBD1, 6 bases. The CDR3 spans 13 residues. The V end was cut by 5 bases, the J end by 7 bases, with 9 bases between. Germline V gene sequence: CDR1 SEHNR, CDR2 FQNEAQ (reference sequence). CDR3 residues: CASSRGQNSPLHF. CDR3 nucleotide sequence: TGTGCCAGCAGCCGCGGACAGAATTCACCCCTCCACTTT. Full variable domain (missing parts from reference TRBV7-9 and TRBJ1-6): DTGVSQNPRHKITKRGQNVTFRCDPISEHNRLYWYRQTLGQGPEFLTYFQNEAQLEKSRLLSDRFSAERPKGSFSTLEIQRTEQGDSAMYLCASSRGQNSPLHFGNGTRLTVT.

The rearrangement links TRBV6-6 to TRBJ1-1; TRBD1 matches at 7 bases. The CDR3 spans 13 residues. The V gene end was trimmed by 7 bases and the J gene end by 1 base; junction bases not matched to a gene: 3. Germline CDR1 reads MNHNY; CDR2 reads SVGAGI (reference sequence). The CDR3 protein is CASTWDRNTEAFF. Written as DNA, the CDR3 is TGTGCCAGCACCTGGGACAGGAACACTGAAGCTTTCTTT.

The chain is built from TRBV7-8 and TRBJ1-3; no definite D call. CDR1 is SGHVS, CDR2 FQNEAQ, per germline. Trimming removed 1 base from V and 1 base from J, with 2 bases in between. This CDR3 spans 13 amino acids. DNA of the CDR3: TGTGCCAGCAGCTTAGGTTCTGGAAACACCATATATTTT. This encodes CASSLGSGNTIYF.

The chain carries TRBV10-3 and TRBJ1-2; possibly TRBD1 for D (5 bases). The CDR3 spans 13 residues. Trimming took 10 bases from V and 5 from J, leaving 17 bases between them. The V gene's germline CDR1 is ENHRY and CDR2 SYGVKD. The CDR3 loop is CATKLGGTYGYTF. CDR3 coding DNA: TGTGCCACCAAATTGGGGGGTACGTATGGCTACACCTTC.

The chain is built from TRBV30 and TRBJ1-6, with D unresolved. The CDR3 consists of 11 residues. V dropped 5 bases and J dropped 8 bases, with 7 bases sitting between them. From germline, CDR1 is GTSNPN and CDR2 SVGIG (reference sequence). DNA for the CDR3: TGTGCCTGGTCTGACTATTCACCCCTCCACTTT. Protein: CAWSDYSPLHF.

This clone was seen only once. The chain recombines TRBV6-4 with TRBJ1-2; a weak D match, TRBD1 (5 bases). Germline V gene sequence: CDR1 MRHNA, CDR2 SNTAGT. The V and J ends lost 6 bases and 2 bases respectively, with 10 bases between them. The CDR3 loop spans 13 amino acids. The CDR3 here is CASSRDGNYGYTF. The DNA of the CDR3 is TGTGCCAGCAGCCGGGACGGAAACTATGGCTACACCTTC.

This chain links TRBV19 with TRBJ2-7; the match to TRBD1 covers 9 bases. The V gene end was trimmed by 5 bases and the J gene end by 3 bases; junction bases not matched to a gene: 8. The CDR3 covers 15 residues. Germline V gene sequence: CDR1 LNHDA, CDR2 SQIVND (reference sequence). CDR3 DNA sequence: TGTGCCAGTAGTCTGGGACAGGGCCTCTTCTACGAGCAGTACTTC. It yields the protein CASSLGQGLFYEQYF.

This sequence joins TRBV7-9 and TRBJ2-7; 11 bases line up with TRBD1. The V gene end was trimmed by 3 bases and the J gene end by 5 bases; junction bases not matched to a gene: 3. The CDR3 sequence is 14 residues long. Looked up from germline, CDR1 is SEHNR and CDR2 is FQNEAQ (reference sequence). The CDR3 protein is CASSLGQGVNEQYF. CDR3 nucleotides: TGTGCCAGCAGCTTGGGACAGGGGGTCAACGAGCAGTACTTC.

This chain connects TRBV6-6 to TRBJ2-2; 10 positions agree with TRBD1. J gave up 5 bases and V 2 bases, and 5 bases lay outside the gene matches. Germline V CDR1 and CDR2: MNHNY, SVGAGI (reference sequence). The CDR3 is 16 amino acids. CDR3 region: CASSYQGQGRTGELFF. CDR3 DNA sequence: TGTGCCAGCAGTTACCAGGGACAGGGGCGAACCGGGGAGCTGTTTTTT.

The chain combines TRBV30 with TRBJ2-5; D remains ambiguous. Germline assignment: CDR1 GTSNPN and CDR2 SVGIG (reference sequence). The length of the CDR3 is 11 residues. V lost 2 bases, J lost 1 base, and 2 bases lay in between. This CDR3 is CAWSRQETQYF. The CDR3, as DNA: TGTGCCTGGAGTCGCCAAGAGACCCAGTACTTC.